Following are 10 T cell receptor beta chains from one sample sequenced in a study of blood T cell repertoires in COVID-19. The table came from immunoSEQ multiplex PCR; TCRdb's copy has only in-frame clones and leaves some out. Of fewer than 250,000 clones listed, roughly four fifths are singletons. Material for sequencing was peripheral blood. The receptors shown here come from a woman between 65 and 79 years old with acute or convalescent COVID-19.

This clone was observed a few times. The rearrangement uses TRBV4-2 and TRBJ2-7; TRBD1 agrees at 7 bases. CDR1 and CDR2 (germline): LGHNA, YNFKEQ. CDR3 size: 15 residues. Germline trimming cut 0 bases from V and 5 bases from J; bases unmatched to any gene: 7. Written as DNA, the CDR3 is TGTGCCAGCAGCCAAGATGAGGGGACAGCTAACGAGCAGTACTTC. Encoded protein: CASSQDEGTANEQYF.

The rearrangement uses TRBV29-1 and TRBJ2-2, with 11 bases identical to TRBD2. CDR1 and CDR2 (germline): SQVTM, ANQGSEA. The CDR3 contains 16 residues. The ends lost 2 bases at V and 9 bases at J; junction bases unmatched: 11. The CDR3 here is CSVERPSGGRGRELFF. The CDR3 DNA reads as TGCAGCGTTGAAAGGCCTAGCGGGGGGCGAGGCCGGGAGCTGTTTTTT.

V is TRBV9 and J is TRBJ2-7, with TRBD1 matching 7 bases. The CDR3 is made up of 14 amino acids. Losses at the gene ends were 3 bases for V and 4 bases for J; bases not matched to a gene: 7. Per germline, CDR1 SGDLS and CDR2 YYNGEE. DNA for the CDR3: TGTGCCAGCAGCGAGGGACAGAACCGATACGAGCAGTACTTC. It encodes CASSEGQNRYEQYF.

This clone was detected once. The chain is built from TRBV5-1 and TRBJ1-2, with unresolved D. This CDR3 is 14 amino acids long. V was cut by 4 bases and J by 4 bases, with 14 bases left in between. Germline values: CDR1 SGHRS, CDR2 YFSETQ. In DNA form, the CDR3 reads TGCGCCAGCAGCCCACAAAGGGAGTCCTATGGCTACACCTTC. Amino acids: CASSPQRESYGYTF.

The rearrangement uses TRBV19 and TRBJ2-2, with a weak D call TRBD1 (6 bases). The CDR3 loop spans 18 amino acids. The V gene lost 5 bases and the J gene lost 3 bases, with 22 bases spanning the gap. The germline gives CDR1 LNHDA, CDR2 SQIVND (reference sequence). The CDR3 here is CASSPRAQGLPHTGELFF. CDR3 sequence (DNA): TGTGCCAGTAGTCCCCGGGCGCAGGGGCTCCCTCACACCGGGGAGCTGTTTTTT.

This CDR3 reads CASSQGGPYEQYF. The CDR3 nucleotides read TGCGCCAGCAGTCAAGGGGGCCCCTACGAGCAGTACTTC. The chain combines TRBV10-2 with TRBJ2-7; 7 nucleotides line up with TRBD1. This CDR3 region has 13 residues. Germline trimming cut 5 bases from V and 2 bases from J; bases unmatched to any gene: 3. Per the germline V gene, CDR1 is WSHSY and CDR2 is SAAADI.

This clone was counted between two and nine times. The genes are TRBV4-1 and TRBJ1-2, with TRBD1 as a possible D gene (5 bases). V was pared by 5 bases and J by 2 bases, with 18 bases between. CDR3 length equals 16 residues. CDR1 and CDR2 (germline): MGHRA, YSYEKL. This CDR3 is CASSLVQGRNNYGYTF. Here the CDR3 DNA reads TGCGCCAGCAGCTTGGTGCAGGGTAGAAACAACTATGGCTACACCTTC.

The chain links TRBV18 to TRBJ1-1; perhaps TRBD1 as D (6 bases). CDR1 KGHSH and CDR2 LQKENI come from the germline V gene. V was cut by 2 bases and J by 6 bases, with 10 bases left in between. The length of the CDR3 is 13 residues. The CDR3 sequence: CASSPGPGAEAFF. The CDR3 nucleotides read TGTGCCAGCTCACCAGGGCCAGGGGCTGAAGCTTTCTTT.

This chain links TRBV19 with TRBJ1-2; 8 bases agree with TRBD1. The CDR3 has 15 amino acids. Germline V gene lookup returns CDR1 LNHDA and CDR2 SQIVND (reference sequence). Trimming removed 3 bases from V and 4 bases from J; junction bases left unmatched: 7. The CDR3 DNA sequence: TGTGCCAGTAGTATGAAAGGACAGGGAGGCTATGGCTACACCTTC. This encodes CASSMKGQGGYGYTF.

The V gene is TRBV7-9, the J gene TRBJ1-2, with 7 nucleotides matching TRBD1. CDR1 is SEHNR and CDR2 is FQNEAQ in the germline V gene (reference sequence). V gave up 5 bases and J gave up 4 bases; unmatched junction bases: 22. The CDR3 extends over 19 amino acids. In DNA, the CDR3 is TGTGCCAGCAGCGGGGCTGCGGACAGGCCAACTACCTCCTTCTATGGCTACACCTTC. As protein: CASSGAADRPTTSFYGYTF.